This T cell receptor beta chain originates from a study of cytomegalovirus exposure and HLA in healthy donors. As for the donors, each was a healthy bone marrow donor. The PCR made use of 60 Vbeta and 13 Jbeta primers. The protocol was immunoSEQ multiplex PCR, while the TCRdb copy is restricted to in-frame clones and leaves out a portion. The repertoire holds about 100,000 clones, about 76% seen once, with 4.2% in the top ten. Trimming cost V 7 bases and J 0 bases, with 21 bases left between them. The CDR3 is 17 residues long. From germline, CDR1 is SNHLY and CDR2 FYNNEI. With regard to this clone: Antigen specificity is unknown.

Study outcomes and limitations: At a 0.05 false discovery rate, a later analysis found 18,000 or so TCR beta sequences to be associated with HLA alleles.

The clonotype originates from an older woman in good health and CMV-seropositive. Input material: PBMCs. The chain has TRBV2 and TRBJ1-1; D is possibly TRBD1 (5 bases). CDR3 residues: CASKEAVGLRMNTEAFF. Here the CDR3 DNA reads TGTGCCAGCAAGGAAGCGGTGGGGCTGCGAATGAACACTGAAGCTTTCTTT.